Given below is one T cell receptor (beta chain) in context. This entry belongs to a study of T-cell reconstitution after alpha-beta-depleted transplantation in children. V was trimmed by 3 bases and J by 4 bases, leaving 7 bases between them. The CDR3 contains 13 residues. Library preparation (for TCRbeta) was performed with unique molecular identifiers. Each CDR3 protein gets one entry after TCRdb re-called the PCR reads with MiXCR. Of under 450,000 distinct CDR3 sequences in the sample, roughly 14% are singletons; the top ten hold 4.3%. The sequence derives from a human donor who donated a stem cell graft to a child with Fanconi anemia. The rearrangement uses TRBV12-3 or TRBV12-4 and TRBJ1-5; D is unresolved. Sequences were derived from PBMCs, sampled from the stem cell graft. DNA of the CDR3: TGTGCCAGCAGTTTCGGGGAGAATCAGCCCCAGCATTTT. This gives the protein CASSFGENQPQHF.